What follows are 32 T cell receptor beta chains derived from one specimen sequenced in a study of human thymus T cells. Here immunoSEQ multiplex PCR was the method, and the copy in TCRdb shows in-frame clones only, minus some. The repertoire holds 35,000 to 45,000 clones, with 85% to 95% as singletons. Sequencing was done on a sample of blood. Receptors originate from a boy younger than two with a congenital heart defect but otherwise immunologically healthy.

J is TRBJ1-2 and V is TRBV6-1; D remains unclear. Germline lookup yields CDR1 MNHNS and CDR2 SASEGT. CDR3 length: 13 amino acids. Trimming took off 6 bases at V and 8 bases at J, with 16 bases between the two ends. The CDR3 DNA is TGTGCCAGCAGGACCTCCGGTTTGGAGGGCTACACCTTC. Amino acid sequence: CASRTSGLEGYTF.

The chain uses TRBV5-4 and TRBJ2-2; tentative D call: TRBD2 (6 bases). Germline loops: CDR1 SGHNT, CDR2 YYREEE (reference sequence). The V end was cut by 3 bases, the J end by 3 bases, with 15 bases between. The CDR3 runs to 16 residues. The DNA of the CDR3 is TGTGCCAGCAGCTCCAAGTTGGGCGGGGACACCGGGGAGCTGTTTTTT. It is translated as CASSSKLGGDTGELFF.

A note on this clone: Relative to the germline gene, one junction end is altered; a read error may explain this. The chain uses TRBV27 and TRBJ1-6; TRBD1 is a possible D gene (5 bases). The CDR3 has 16 amino acids. Looked up from germline, CDR1 is MNHEY and CDR2 is SMNVEV (reference sequence). CDR3: CASSPTRGAYNSPPHF. CDR3 DNA: TGTGCCAGCAGTCCGACGCGGGGCGCGTATAATTCACCCCCCCACTTT.

This chain links TRBV15 with TRBJ1-2; D not certain. Germline values: CDR1 LNHNV, CDR2 YYDKDF (reference sequence). CDR3 length: 11 residues. Trimming removed 1 base at V and 8 bases at J, with 5 bases between. The CDR3 spells CATSRGRGYTF. Here the CDR3 DNA reads TGTGCCACCAGCAGAGGACGAGGCTACACCTTC. The complete variable domain, with remaining parts taken from reference TRBV15 and TRBJ1-2, reads DAMVIQNPRYQVTQFGKPVTLSCSQTLNHNVMYWYQQKSSQAPKLLFHYYDKDFNNEADTPDNFQSRRPNTSFCFLDIRSPGLGDTAMYLCATSRGRGYTFGSGTRLTVV.

The chain carries TRBV30 and TRBJ1-3; D gene ambiguous. Germline-derived CDR1 and CDR2 are GTSNPN and SVGIG (reference sequence). Trimming shortened V by 3 bases and J by 0 bases, and 18 bases separated the two germline ends. The CDR3 sequence is 17 residues long. The CDR3 region is CAWRGYFGKSSGNTIYF. CDR3 DNA sequence: TGTGCCTGGAGAGGGTATTTTGGGAAGAGCTCTGGAAACACCATATATTTT.

Here the CDR3 DNA reads TGCAGCGTCGAGAGGTCGGTGGGGGGGCGGGTTGAGCAGTTCTTC. Amino acids: CSVERSVGGRVEQFF. The J gene is TRBJ2-1, the V gene TRBV29-1; perhaps TRBD2 as D (7 bases). The V and J ends lost 6 bases and 9 bases respectively, with 24 bases between them. CDR1 and CDR2 from the germline V gene are SQVTM and ANQGSEA. The CDR3 has 15 residues.

The chain combines TRBV7-2 with TRBJ2-2; D could derive from TRBD1 or TRBD2 (6 bases each). This CDR3 has 13 residues. Germline V CDR1 and CDR2: SGHTA, FQGNSA. Trimming removed 5 bases from V and 7 bases from J, with 11 bases in between. CDR3 residues: CASSPRGDGELFF. CDR3 coding DNA: TGTGCCAGCAGCCCTAGGGGGGACGGGGAGCTGTTTTTT.

This sequence joins TRBV15 and TRBJ1-5; D may be TRBD1 (5 bases). Per germline, CDR1 LNHNV and CDR2 YYDKDF (reference sequence). Trimming removed 5 bases at V and 0 bases at J, with 14 bases between. The CDR3 spans 16 residues. DNA of the CDR3: TGTGCCACCAGCCCTGGTAGGGGTTATAGCAATCAGCCCCAGCATTTT. It encodes CATSPGRGYSNQPQHF.

The V gene is TRBV5-4, the J gene TRBJ2-7, with D possibly being TRBD2 (6 bases). The CDR3 sequence is 14 residues long. Germline CDR1 is SGHNT and CDR2 is YYREEE (reference sequence). The V and J ends lost 4 bases and 2 bases respectively, with 13 bases between them. The DNA of the CDR3 is TGTGCCAGCAGCCCCGGGACTTTTCCCTACGAGCAGTACTTC. Translated: CASSPGTFPYEQYF.

The chain is built from TRBV4-2 and TRBJ2-3, with 10 bases aligning to TRBD2. Germline CDR1 LGHNA, CDR2 YNFKEQ. V was pared by 0 bases and J by 4 bases, with 7 bases of the junction left unmatched. The CDR3 runs to 17 residues. The DNA for the CDR3 is TGTGCCAGCAGCCAAGATCTCGGGACTAGCGATGCAGATACGCAGTATTTT. It yields the protein CASSQDLGTSDADTQYF.

This clone has a handful of counts. The gene calls are TRBV4-2 and TRBJ1-3; the D is unclear. Trimming pared 3 bases from V and 5 bases from J, leaving 11 bases between. Looked up from germline, CDR1 is LGHNA and CDR2 is YNFKEQ. The CDR3 has 14 residues. The CDR3 region has the DNA TGTGCCAGCAGCCAGTGGGAGATCAGAAACACCATATATTTT. It specifies CASSQWEIRNTIYF.

V is TRBV4-1 and J is TRBJ2-7, with D possibly matching TRBD1 (6 bases). Trimming cost V 1 base and J 2 bases, with 9 bases left between them. The V gene's germline CDR1 is MGHRA and CDR2 YSYEKL. The CDR3 has 14 amino acids. DNA of the CDR3: TGCGCCAGCAGCCAAGGACAGGCACCCTACGAGCAGTACTTC. This sequence encodes CASSQGQAPYEQYF.

This clone appeared a single time. The junction departs from the called germline gene at one end, perhaps through a read error. For the CDR3, the DNA is TGCGCCAGCGGCTTAAATGGGGGGCGAAGAAACACCATATATTTT. Protein sequence: CASGLNGGRRNTIYF. The chain has TRBV5-1 and TRBJ1-3; D perhaps matches TRBD1 (6 bases). This CDR3 region has 15 residues. Germline V gives CDR1 SGHRS, CDR2 YFSETQ.

The chain employs TRBV19 and TRBJ2-3; no clear D. Germline V gives CDR1 LNHDA, CDR2 SQIVND (reference sequence). This CDR3 contains 14 residues. V gave up 2 bases and J gave up 2 bases, with 8 bases separating them. As DNA, the CDR3 is TGTGCCAGTAGTATAAGAAGGTCCACAGATACGCAGTATTTT. Its translation: CASSIRRSTDTQYF.

The chain joins TRBV4-1 to TRBJ2-3, with 9 positions matching TRBD2. Trimming at V came to 4 bases and at J to 0 bases, leaving 14 bases not matched to a gene. The CDR3 is 19 residues long. Germline CDR1 and CDR2: MGHRA and YSYEKL. CDR3 coding DNA: TGCGCCAGCAGCCCCGGACTAGCGTCTTCATTTACTAGCACAGATACGCAGTATTTT. Residues: CASSPGLASSFTSTDTQYF.

This chain joins TRBV5-1 and TRBJ2-7, with 9 bases that match TRBD1. CDR1 SGHRS and CDR2 YFSETQ come from the germline V gene. V lost 2 bases and J lost 2; bases outside the gene matches: 5. The CDR3 loop spans 15 amino acids. CDR3 in amino acids: CASSFRTGVPYEQYF. The CDR3, as DNA: TGCGCCAGCAGCTTTAGGACAGGGGTCCCCTACGAGCAGTACTTC.

J is TRBJ1-1 and V is TRBV6-1; no definite D call. CDR3 length: 13 amino acids. The germline gives CDR1 MNHNS, CDR2 SASEGT. V gave up 8 bases and J gave up 0 bases, with 10 bases separating them. In nucleotides, the CDR3 is TGTGCCAGCGCAAATCTCATGAACACTGAAGCTTTCTTT. Protein: CASANLMNTEAFF.

This rearrangement joins TRBV7-8 to TRBJ1-5, with unresolved D. V gave up 1 base and J gave up 0 bases, with 7 bases separating them. Germline values: CDR1 SGHVS, CDR2 FQNEAQ. This CDR3 is 15 amino acids long. The CDR3 loop reads CASSLGRYSNQPQHF. Here the CDR3 DNA reads TGTGCCAGCAGCTTAGGGAGATATAGCAATCAGCCCCAGCATTTT.

The CDR3 DNA sequence: TGTGCCTGGAGTGTTGGGCCGGGGGCCCCATGGATTCAGTACTTC. This encodes CAWSVGPGAPWIQYF. This chain links TRBV30 with TRBJ2-4; D is possibly TRBD1 or TRBD2 (6 bases each). This CDR3 has 15 residues. The germline V gene has CDR1 GTSNPN and CDR2 SVGIG (reference sequence). The V end lost 0 bases, the J end lost 10 bases, and 19 bases lay between the germline ends.

Concerning this clone itself: Other DNA variants within this sample encode the same CDR3. The CDR3 nucleotides are TGCGCCAGCAGCTTAGCGGGGGGGCAAGAGACCCAGTACTTC. It yields the protein CASSLAGGQETQYF. J is TRBJ2-5 and V is TRBV5-1; 10 nucleotides match TRBD2. V lost 2 bases to trimming and J lost 2 bases; unmatched junction nucleotides: 0. This CDR3 comprises 14 residues. Per germline, CDR1 SGHRS and CDR2 YFSETQ.

V usage is TRBV5-1 and J usage is TRBJ1-1; a possible D gene is TRBD1 (6 bases). This CDR3 region has 13 residues. Germline V CDR1 and CDR2: SGHRS, YFSETQ. Trimming shortened V by 3 bases and J by 5 bases, and 11 bases separated the two germline ends. The chain's CDR3 is CASSSGDRTEAFF. The CDR3 DNA reads TGCGCCAGCAGCTCAGGGGATCGGACTGAAGCTTTCTTT.

The V call is TRBV6-5, the J call TRBJ2-1; no clear D. Per the germline V gene, CDR1 is MNHEY and CDR2 is SVGAGI. Deletions cut 2 bases from V and 0 bases from J, with 11 bases between. The CDR3 is 16 residues long. The CDR3 nucleotides read TGTGCCAGCAGTTACGACGGGCAAAGCTCCTACAATGAGCAGTTCTTC. It encodes CASSYDGQSSYNEQFF.

V and J are TRBV6-5 and TRBJ1-5; 7 bases fit TRBD1. In germline, CDR1 is MNHEY, CDR2 SVGAGI. V was clipped by 5 bases and J by 5 bases; unmatched bases: 6. This CDR3 spans 14 amino acids. This CDR3 is CASSPLRGHQPQHF. The CDR3 DNA is TGTGCCAGCAGTCCCTTGAGGGGGCATCAGCCCCAGCATTTT.

The chain is built from TRBV18 and TRBJ2-7, with 8 bases fitting TRBD1. Germline V gene sequence: CDR1 KGHSH, CDR2 LQKENI. The CDR3 totals 15 residues. V dropped 3 bases and J dropped 0; count of bases not matched to a gene: 4. This CDR3 reads CASSPGQVTSYEQYF. The CDR3 DNA is TGTGCCAGCTCACCGGGACAGGTCACCTCCTACGAGCAGTACTTC.

The chain combines TRBV30 with TRBJ2-3, with D hard to call. The V end lost 2 bases, the J end lost 8 bases, and 17 bases lay between the germline ends. This CDR3 has 14 residues. Germline V gene data show CDR1 as GTSNPN and CDR2 as SVGIG (reference sequence). The CDR3 loop reads CAWSLGLPVPTQYF. The DNA of the CDR3 is TGTGCCTGGAGTCTAGGTCTACCCGTGCCTACGCAGTATTTT.

A single count supports this clone. For the CDR3, the DNA is TGTGCCAGCAGCCATGTACTACTCCTAGCGGGGGGGACAGATACGCAGTATTTT. Translation: CASSHVLLLAGGTDTQYF. The chain links TRBV7-9 to TRBJ2-3; 12 nucleotides align to TRBD2. CDR3 length: 18 amino acids. Germline V CDR1 and CDR2: SEHNR, FQNEAQ (reference sequence). V lost 5 bases, J lost 3 bases, and 12 bases stayed unmatched.

This rearrangement joins TRBV6-1 to TRBJ2-5; D could derive from TRBD1 or TRBD2 (6 bases each). Germline V gene sequence: CDR1 MNHNS, CDR2 SASEGT. V shed 4 bases and J shed 3 bases, with 9 bases lying between them. The CDR3 contains 13 residues. The CDR3: CASSARGEETQYF. The CDR3 region has the DNA TGTGCCAGCAGTGCAAGGGGGGAAGAGACCCAGTACTTC.

The rearrangement uses TRBV11-2 and TRBJ1-1; D might be TRBD1 (6 bases). Between the trimmed V and J ends, which lost 5 bases and 5 bases, there was a span of 6 bases. CDR1 and CDR2 from the germline V gene are SGHAT and FQNNGV. The CDR3 covers 11 residues. The CDR3 reads CASSGQTEAFF. In DNA, the CDR3 is TGTGCCAGCAGCGGACAGACTGAAGCTTTCTTT.

The rearrangement joins TRBV5-1 to TRBJ2-7; 7 nucleotides align to TRBD2. The CDR3 spans 14 residues. The ends lost 4 bases at V and 6 bases at J; junction bases unmatched: 10. Germline lookup yields CDR1 SGHRS and CDR2 YFSETQ. CDR3 in DNA: TGCGCCAGCAGCCTACCGGGACTACCAACCGAGCAGTACTTC. Protein product: CASSLPGLPTEQYF.

The rearrangement links TRBV6-5 to TRBJ2-5, with D possibly TRBD2 on 5 matching bases. CDR1 and CDR2 (germline): MNHEY, SVGAGI. The V and J ends lost 5 bases and 9 bases respectively, with 13 bases between them. The CDR3 runs to 12 residues. Here the CDR3 DNA reads TGTGCCAGCAGTCTGTGGCTCGGGGCCCAGTACTTC. Its translation is CASSLWLGAQYF.

The chain recombines TRBV18 with TRBJ1-6, with a possible D match to TRBD1 (5 bases). Per the germline V gene, CDR1 is KGHSH and CDR2 is LQKENI. Trimming shortened V by 3 bases and J by 5 bases, and 8 bases separated the two germline ends. The CDR3 extends over 14 amino acids. The CDR3 region is CASSPQGNNSPLHF. For the CDR3, the DNA is TGTGCCAGCTCACCCCAGGGAAATAATTCACCCCTCCACTTT.

The V and J genes are TRBV10-3 and TRBJ2-2, with 8 bases lining up with TRBD1. CDR1 is ENHRY, CDR2 SYGVKD, per germline. The V and J ends lost 6 bases and 3 bases, in that order; junction bases with no gene match: 0. The length of the CDR3 is 13 residues. CDR3 region: CAIRGQDTGELFF. CDR3 sequence (DNA): TGTGCCATCAGGGGACAGGACACCGGGGAGCTGTTTTTT.